These 23 T cell receptor beta chains originate from one sample sequenced in a study of PD-1 blockade in classical Hodgkin lymphoma. This table comes from immunoSEQ multiplex PCR, and its TCRdb copy is limited to in-frame clones, with some not included. The data hold roughly 20,000 clones, with more than 75% observed a single time. Time point indicated: cycle 4 day 1 (C4D1), after 6 weeks of nivolumab. With no exception, relapse followed autologous stem cell transplantation in all patients, and brentuximab vedotin exposure varied. Thawed PBMCs were subjected to magnetic negative selection, which yielded isolated CD8+ T cells. The input for sequencing was CD8+ T cells from blood, taken before the fourth cycle of nivolumab. The source of these receptors is a human donor with classical Hodgkin lymphoma.

V gene TRBV23-1 combines with J gene TRBJ1-2, with D tentatively TRBD1 (6 bases). TRBV23-1 counts as an open reading frame of uncertain function. This CDR3 contains 13 residues. V was pared by 3 bases and J by 4 bases, with 9 bases between. The DNA for the CDR3 is TGCGCCAGCAGTCACTCGGACAGCTATGGCTACACCTTC. It specifies CASSHSDSYGYTF.

This sequence joins TRBV23-1 and TRBJ2-7, with 8 nucleotides matching TRBD1. TRBV23-1 is recorded as an ORF, its role being uncertain. The CDR3 is made up of 15 amino acids. With V trimmed by 1 base and J by 5 bases, 7 bases remained unmatched. Here the CDR3 DNA reads TGCGCCAGCAGTCAATATGTGACAGGGGATCACGAGCAGTACTTC. Protein sequence: CASSQYVTGDHEQYF.

This chain uses TRBV7-7 with TRBJ2-2; 10 nucleotides agree with TRBD2. V gave up 5 bases and J gave up 5 bases; unmatched junction bases: 2. CDR3 size: 14 residues. Germline lookup yields CDR1 SSHAT and CDR2 FNYEAQ (reference sequence). CDR3 bases: TGTGCCAGCAGCCCGACTAGCGGGACCGGGGAGCTGTTTTTT. It translates to CASSPTSGTGELFF.

This clone occurred once. This chain connects TRBV10-1 to TRBJ1-6; D may be TRBD1 (6 bases). The germline gives CDR1 WNHNN, CDR2 SYGVQD (reference sequence). The V end was cut by 0 bases, the J end by 9 bases, with 12 bases between. This CDR3 region has 15 residues. Here the CDR3 reads CASSESGAGRSPLHF. DNA of the CDR3: TGCGCCAGCAGTGAGTCGGGGGCCGGCCGTTCACCCCTCCACTTT.

The J gene is TRBJ1-1, the V gene TRBV19; perhaps TRBD1 as D (5 bases). Trimming left V 4 bases short and J 5 bases short, with 11 bases between. CDR3 size: 13 residues. The V gene's germline CDR1 is LNHDA and CDR2 SQIVND (reference sequence). The CDR3 sequence: CASSSGGWTEAFF. DNA for the CDR3: TGTGCCAGTAGTAGCGGGGGTTGGACTGAAGCTTTCTTT.

This clone has only a few counts. The chain is built from TRBV13 and TRBJ1-6, with 7 bases identical to TRBD1. The junction had 9 bases not matched to a gene; V was cut back by 10 bases and J by 9 bases. This CDR3 spans 13 amino acids. Looked up from germline, CDR1 is PRHDT and CDR2 is FYEKMQ (reference sequence). The CDR3 DNA reads as TGTGCCACTAAGGGGACAGAGGGTTCACCCCTCCACTTT. Translating gives CATKGTEGSPLHF.

The rearrangement uses TRBV2 and TRBJ1-1; possible D gene TRBD1, 5 bases. V lost 1 base, J lost 1 base, and 7 bases lay in between. Germline loops: CDR1 SNHLY, CDR2 FYNNEI. CDR3 length: 14 amino acids. CDR3 residues: CASSEGGGNTEAFF. In DNA form, the CDR3 reads TGTGCCAGCAGTGAAGGTGGGGGGAACACTGAAGCTTTCTTT.

The V call is TRBV28, the J call TRBJ2-7; the D gene is possibly TRBD1 (5 bases). CDR3 length: 15 amino acids. In germline, CDR1 is MDHEN, CDR2 SYDVKM. Trimming shortened V by 3 bases and J by 5 bases, and 17 bases separated the two germline ends. The CDR3 protein is CASSFLTLSGNEQYF. The CDR3 DNA sequence: TGTGCCAGCAGTTTTTTGACTTTGTCAGGGAACGAGCAGTACTTC.

This chain uses TRBV27 with TRBJ2-2; D remains ambiguous. The V end lost 5 bases, the J end lost 7 bases, and 8 bases lay between the germline ends. Per germline, CDR1 MNHEY and CDR2 SMNVEV (reference sequence). The length of the CDR3 is 12 residues. The CDR3 loop reads CASSSSYGELFF. CDR3 nucleotides: TGTGCCAGCAGTAGCTCGTACGGGGAGCTGTTTTTT.

The CDR3 sequence: CASSLYREDTEAFF. Written as DNA, the CDR3 is TGTGCCAGCAGCTTATACAGGGAGGACACTGAAGCTTTCTTT. The chain uses TRBV7-6 and TRBJ1-1; perhaps TRBD1 as D (6 bases). The CDR3 is made up of 14 amino acids. Germline values: CDR1 SGHVS, CDR2 FNYEAQ. The V and J ends lost 2 bases and 3 bases respectively, with 10 bases between them. The full variable domain, its missing parts supplied by reference TRBV7-6 and TRBJ1-1, is GAGVSQSPRYKVTKRGQDVALRCDPISGHVSLYWYRQALGQGPEFLTYFNYEAQQDKSGLPNDRFSAERPEGSISTLTIQRTEQRDSAMYRCASSLYREDTEAFFGQGTRLTVV.

The rearrangement links TRBV5-6 to TRBJ2-1; weak D call: TRBD2 (6 bases). V was pared by 4 bases and J by 4 bases, with 18 bases between. From germline, CDR1 is SGHDT and CDR2 YYEEEE. The CDR3 covers 16 residues. Here the CDR3 reads CASSRSRDSTYNEQFF. CDR3 bases: TGTGCCAGCAGCCGCAGCCGGGACTCGACTTACAATGAGCAGTTCTTC.

The chain has TRBV9 and TRBJ1-6; D is perhaps TRBD1 (5 bases). Germline CDR1 and CDR2: SGDLS and YYNGEE. With 3 bases removed from V and 4 bases from J, the gap between germline ends came to 11 bases. The CDR3 is 15 amino acids. The CDR3 reads CASSERGGYNSPLHF. The CDR3 DNA is TGTGCCAGCAGCGAGCGGGGGGGGTATAATTCACCCCTCCACTTT.

The CDR3, as DNA: TGTGCCAGTGACTCAGGGGGAAGAAGGTCTGAAGCTTTCTTT. Its translation is CASDSGGRRSEAFF. The rearrangement uses TRBV19 and TRBJ1-1, with 7 bases fitting TRBD1. The trim removed 8 bases at V and 6 bases at J, leaving 12 bases unmatched. The CDR3 length is 14 residues. The germline CDR1 and CDR2 sequences are LNHDA and SQIVND (reference sequence).

The V gene is TRBV27, the J gene TRBJ2-1; 7 bases are a match to TRBD2. With V trimmed by 10 bases and J by 4 bases, 19 bases remained unmatched. The CDR3 has 17 residues. Germline V gene lookup returns CDR1 MNHEY and CDR2 SMNVEV (reference sequence). CDR3 coding DNA: TGTGCCACCGCCCCGGGGGGAGCGCTTTGGACTTACAATGAGCAGTTCTTC. This gives the protein CATAPGGALWTYNEQFF.

This clone appeared a few times. V usage is TRBV7-9 and J usage is TRBJ1-1; D is undetermined. CDR1 and CDR2 from the germline V gene are SEHNR and FQNEAQ (reference sequence). The CDR3 covers 12 residues. With 1 base removed from V and 7 bases from J, the gap between germline ends came to 7 bases. The chain's CDR3 is CASSLGGSEAFF. For the CDR3, the DNA is TGTGCCAGCAGCTTAGGTGGCAGTGAAGCTTTCTTT. Supplemented by reference TRBV7-9 and TRBJ1-1, the full variable domain reads DTGVSQNPRHKITKRGQNVTFRCDPISEHNRLYWYRQTLGQGPEFLTYFQNEAQLEKSRLLSDRFSAERPKGSFSTLEIQRTEQGDSAMYLCASSLGGSEAFFGQGTRLTVV.

In this sample, this clone turned up once. V gene TRBV28 combines with J gene TRBJ2-5; TRBD2 is a possible D gene (6 bases). This CDR3 has 17 residues. Per germline, CDR1 MDHEN and CDR2 SYDVKM. With 6 bases removed from V and 4 bases from J, the gap between germline ends came to 24 bases. CDR3 loop: CASSPPRVGAEGETQYF. CDR3 bases: TGTGCCAGCAGCCCCCCCCGAGTAGGAGCGGAGGGAGAGACCCAGTACTTC.

The V gene is TRBV30, the J gene TRBJ1-2, with 9 positions matching TRBD1. The germline V gene encodes CDR1 GTSNPN and CDR2 SVGIG (reference sequence). Trimming took 0 bases from V and 6 from J; bases not matched to a gene: 5. The CDR3 is 14 residues long. The CDR3 DNA reads as TGTGCCTGGAGTGTACCCGGGACAGGGCATGGCTACACCTTC. This encodes CAWSVPGTGHGYTF.

This chain connects TRBV27 to TRBJ2-1, with 7 bases fitting TRBD1. CDR3 length: 16 residues. The V segment lost 5 bases and the J segment 3 bases; nucleotides outside the gene matches: 10. The germline gives CDR1 MNHEY, CDR2 SMNVEV (reference sequence). CDR3 region: CASSTWTGQIYNEQFF. The CDR3 nucleotides read TGTGCCAGCAGTACCTGGACAGGCCAAATCTACAATGAGCAGTTCTTC.

The gene calls are TRBV6-5 and TRBJ2-2; 7 nucleotides align to TRBD1. Trimming took 3 bases from V and 4 from J; bases not matched to a gene: 2. The germline gives CDR1 MNHEY, CDR2 SVGAGI. The CDR3 runs to 14 residues. The CDR3 is CASSYRGPTGELFF. CDR3 DNA sequence: TGTGCCAGCAGTTATAGGGGGCCCACCGGGGAGCTGTTTTTT.

This rearrangement joins TRBV14 to TRBJ2-5; a weak D match, TRBD2 (5 bases). The V gene lost 6 bases and the J gene lost 5 bases, with 22 bases spanning the gap. CDR3 length equals 16 residues. Germline V gene sequence: CDR1 SGHDN, CDR2 FVKESK. Written as DNA, the CDR3 is TGTGCCAGCAGTCTCCTCCCTCCGGGGATGGGGGAGACCCAGTACTTC. As protein: CASSLLPPGMGETQYF.

The chain employs TRBV30 and TRBJ2-7, with no clear D. The germline V and J ends were trimmed by 0 bases and 6 bases, with 9 bases remaining between them. Germline-derived CDR1 and CDR2 are GTSNPN and SVGIG (reference sequence). The CDR3 sequence is 12 residues long. CDR3: CAWSVLRTEQYF. The DNA for the CDR3 is TGTGCCTGGAGTGTCCTACGGACCGAGCAGTACTTC.

The CDR3 region is CASSISSGTANTGELFF. DNA for the CDR3: TGTGCCAGCAGCATTTCCTCCGGGACAGCGAACACCGGGGAGCTGTTTTTT. The V and J genes are TRBV7-7 and TRBJ2-2; 7 bases fit TRBD1. CDR1 is SSHAT and CDR2 is FNYEAQ in the germline V gene (reference sequence). The CDR3 totals 17 residues. The J segment lost 0 bases and the V segment lost 5 bases, leaving 9 bases of the junction unmatched. Based on the CDR3 plus reference TRBV7-7 and TRBJ2-2, the full variable domain is GAGVSQSPRYKVTKRGQDVTLRCDPISSHATLYWYQQALGQGPEFLTYFNYEAQPDKSGLPSDRFSAERPEGSISTLTIQRTEQRDSAMYRCASSISSGTANTGELFFGEGSRLTVL.

The chain employs TRBV29-1 and TRBJ1-2; possibly TRBD1 for D (5 bases). Trimming removed 6 bases from V and 4 bases from J, with 21 bases in between. Germline lookup yields CDR1 SQVTM and CDR2 ANQGSEA. This CDR3 spans 15 amino acids. CDR3 amino acids: CSVEGQADSGYGYTF. DNA of the CDR3: TGCAGCGTGGAGGGGCAGGCCGACTCGGGCTATGGCTACACCTTC.